This T cell receptor (beta chain) was identified in a study of T cells in Graves' hyperthyroidism and ophthalmopathy. Trimming cost V 0 bases and J 7 bases; bases outside gene matches: 8. There are 16 residues in the CDR3. Germline V gene lookup returns CDR1 SGDLS and CDR2 YYNGEE. Amplified regions were TCR beta CDR3 sequences from RNA transcripts. Initially, a first-round RT-PCR of the TCR CDR3 employed the HTBI primer set. A single record per CDR3 protein comes from TCRdb applying MiXCR to the multiplex PCR reads. Among hundreds of thousands of distinct CDR3 sequences listed, around 13% were seen once.

V is TRBV9 and J is TRBJ2-1; 9 nucleotides align to TRBD2. The specimen was blood. This clonotype was obtained from a woman aged 18-30 years with Graves' hyperthyroidism. The CDR3 region has the DNA TGTGCCAGCAGCGTAGAAGGCGGGAGGGCAGGGAATGAGCAGTTCTTC. This sequence encodes CASSVEGGRAGNEQFF.